The TCR beta chain described here comes from a study of glioma-infiltrating T cells (dated by TCRdb to 2015 to 2016). Concerning the study at large: The low-grade gliomas were WHO grade II oligodendrogliomas or astrocytomas, while the glioblastomas were WHO grade IV tumors sampled at initial diagnosis rather than at recurrent diagnosis. Blood libraries targeted about 4- to 10-fold sequencing coverage of 950,000 to 1,000,000 peripheral T cells. Glioma patients received dexamethasone for six or fewer days before surgery. Glioma tissue, non-neoplastic brain tissue and matched peripheral blood mononuclear cells were used as sources from which TCR alpha- and beta-chain repertoires were sequenced. To measure how far tissue and blood T-cell populations diverged, each tissue-infiltrating repertoire was compared against the peripheral blood repertoire of the same patient. Three low-grade glioma patients, roughly eight primary glioblastoma patients, and three non-glioma patients who contributed non-neoplastic brain tissue made up the paired cohort.

The paper's findings and limits, for the study overall: Group comparisons were based on small numbers of patients: three non-neoplastic, three low-grade glioma and eight or nine glioblastoma patients. In non-neoplastic patients, VJ-independent divergence between tissue and blood fell below expectation, whereas in all gliomas, and especially in low-grade gliomas, the divergence rose above expectation. Tissue and blood shared very few CDR3 sequences, a result attributed to high CDR3 diversity and limited sampling. Patients with low tissue-blood divergence were marked by a signature set of shared blood CDR3 motifs, and this signature set was depleted in highly divergent patients.

The cysteine opens and the phenylalanine closes a CDR3 of 14 amino acids. Only the CDR3 DNA is retained, 42 bases long and in frame from the first base. V is clipped by 7 bases and J by 5 bases, and the sequence between their germline boundaries is 15 bases long. The CDR1 and CDR2 encoded by the germline V gene are MNHGY and SVAAGI. The iRepertoire nested amplicon-rescue multiplex PCR (arm-PCR) platform was used to amplify TCR alpha and beta CDR3 regions from RNA. One-step reverse transcription and amplification used about 90-400 ng of tissue mRNA or PBMC total RNA as input. Following bead purification, Illumina adapters were added by a secondary multiplex PCR, and the libraries were gel-purified between 200 and 400 bp. Libraries carried internal 6-nucleotide barcodes used for demultiplexing. Sequencing of libraries was performed on an Illumina MiSeq with 2x220 or 2x250 nucleotide paired-end reads. In the paper's pipeline: Paired reads were merged with FLASH 1.2.11 and aligned to the GRCh37 human genome with BWA-MEM before extracting TRA and TRB reads. V and J assignment used an IMGT-derived reference of cassette sequences and CDR3 motifs that included pseudogenes. Reads were translated in three frames, and productive CDR3s were defined by a C…FGXG motif without stop codons. Unique combinations of V-J cassette pair and CDR3 amino acid sequence were defined as clonotypes. Hamming distance filtering was applied to reads, with thresholds set by the sequence error rate of each sample in mapped regions. TCRdb passed the public sequencing reads through fastp at Q25 and MiXCR, retaining productive beta sequences. Rows are combined by CDR3 protein, so each entry shows the most common genes and DNA. The V and J calls were not made by the authors but by TCRdb's processing. The sample table lists more than 300,000 distinct CDR3 sequences, about two fifths of them with a count of one. Approximately 12% of the sample comes from the top ten.

Remarks on this clonotype: The antigen this receptor binds is unknown. Per-base quality was not reported, and no clone a single base away is much larger than it.

Immediately after resection, surgical brain or tumor specimens were cryofrozen in liquid nitrogen, with peripheral blood cells collected concurrently. The sequence was obtained from a human donor with low-grade glioma or glioblastoma, undergoing nonglioma brain surgery, or in good health (not recorded which). The source material was glioma tissue, nonneoplastic brain tissue, or PBMCs (not recorded which). Recombination connected TRBV6-9 to TRBJ2-1; the D gene is perhaps TRBD1, on 5 matching bases. The DNA sequence follows: TGTGCCAGCATTTGCTCGGCAGGGAACAATGAGCAGTTCTTC. It encodes CASICSAGNNEQFF.